A selection of T cell receptor beta chains follows, all from one sample in a study of blood T cell repertoires in COVID-19. The protocol was immunoSEQ multiplex PCR, while the TCRdb copy is restricted to in-frame clones and leaves out a portion. Among approximately 260,000 clones listed, about nine tenths were seen once. The sequencing sample was made of peripheral blood. Source of these receptors: a man aged 45-65 years with acute or convalescent COVID-19. Both conserved end residues are part of each CDR3. The D gene is left open where the match is weak. The listing skips clone size in some rows; elsewhere it reads once, few, many or a size class.

>TRBJ1-2|TRBV6-5|.|.
TGTGCCAGCAGTTATGGAGGGAGCTATGGCTACACCTTC
CASSYGGSYGYTF
>TRBJ2-5|TRBV2|few|.
TGTGCCACCGACGGTAACTACCAGTACTTC
CATDGNYQYF
>TRBJ2-7|TRBV3-1/TRBV3-2|.|TRBD1
TGTGCCAGCAGCCAAGTTACAGGGGCCTCCTACGAGCAGTACTTC
CASSQVTGASYEQYF
>TRBJ2-3|TRBV3-1/TRBV3-2|once|TRBD2
TGTGCCAGCAGCCAATCCGGGGGGAGCACAGATACGCAGTATTTT
CASSQSGGSTDTQYF
>TRBJ2-3|TRBV11-2|.|.
TGTGCCAGCAGCTTAGAACTCACCGTAGATACGCAGTATTTT
CASSLELTVDTQYF
>TRBJ2-7|TRBV12-5|.|TRBD1
TGTGCTAGTGGTTCCCCTGCAACAGGGGATCATTTAAACGAGCAGTACTTC
CASGSPATGDHLNEQYF
>TRBJ2-3|TRBV7-3|.|TRBD1
TGTGCCAGCAGCTTAAACCAAGTATCGACAGGGGGGAGGCAGTATTTT
CASSLNQVSTGGRQYF
>TRBJ2-3|TRBV10-2|.|.
TGCGCCAGCAGTGCCCCGGGGGATACGCAGTATTTT
CASSAPGDTQYF
>TRBJ1-6|TRBV6-1|.|TRBD1
TGTGCCAGCAGTGAAGTCGGACAGGGCGTCTATAATTCACCCCTCCACTTT
CASSEVGQGVYNSPLHF
>TRBJ1-2|TRBV6-5|.|.
TGTGCCAGCAGTTACTCTATAGTCCATGGCTACACCTTC
CASSYSIVHGYTF
>TRBJ2-7|TRBV7-7|.|TRBD2
TGTGCTAGCAGCTTAGCGCCACTAGCGGGGGCGGGAGAGCAGTACTTC
CASSLAPLAGAGEQYF
>TRBJ1-4|TRBV5-1|.|.
TGCGCCAGCAGCCTAACCCCTTCGGAGGGTCGGGAAAAACTGTTTTTT
CASSLTPSEGREKLFF
>TRBJ2-5|TRBV6-6|.|TRBD2
TGTGCCAGCAGTTACCCCAGGAGGGAGGGAGAGACCCAGTACTTC
CASSYPRREGETQYF
>TRBJ2-7|TRBV6-5|.|.
TGTGCCAGCAGTTACTCGAATACAGGGATCGGCGAGCAGTACTTC
CASSYSNTGIGEQYF
>TRBJ2-1|TRBV3-1/TRBV3-2|.|TRBD2
TGTGCCAGCAGCCAAGAACTAGCGACCCACCAGTTCTTC
CASSQELATHQFF
>TRBJ1-2|TRBV6-5|.|.
TGTGCCAGCAGTTACGGGCGGGGGGTAACCTATGGCTACACCTTC
CASSYGRGVTYGYTF
>TRBJ2-7|TRBV14|.|.
TGTGCCAGCAGCCAAGTGCGGGTTCGGTACGAGCAGTACTTC
CASSQVRVRYEQYF
>TRBJ2-6|TRBV29-1|.|TRBD2
TGCAGCGTTGTAGGGCGGGGGACTGGGGCCAACGTCCTGACTTTC
CSVVGRGTGANVLTF
>TRBJ2-7|TRBV10-1|.|TRBD1
TGCGCCAGCAGTGAGAGTTTCGAGGACAGGGTGAGGGGGCAGTACTTC
CASSESFEDRVRGQYF
>TRBJ2-3|TRBV29-1|.|TRBD1
TGCAGCGTTCACCGGGACAGGGGCAAACCCACAGATACGCAGTATTTT
CSVHRDRGKPTDTQYF
>TRBJ1-5|TRBV28|.|.
TGTGCCAGCATGAGGGAAGATCAGCCCCAGCATTTT
CASMREDQPQHF
>TRBJ2-5|TRBV18|.|.
TGTGCCAGCTCACCACCCTCTCAAGAGACCCAGTACTTC
CASSPPSQETQYF
>TRBJ2-6|TRBV30|.|TRBD1
TGTGCCGGTAAGGGGGCGGCTGGGGCCAACGTCCTGACTTTC
CAGKGAAGANVLTF
>TRBJ1-1|TRBV21-1|.|.
TGTGCCAGCAGCAAATTAAATAGGGCAGGGGGCGAGTCAGAGAACACTGAAGCTTTCTTT
CASSKLNRAGGESENTEAFF
>TRBJ1-1|TRBV3-1/TRBV3-2|.|.
TGTGCCAGCAGCCACAGGGGTCTTCAGGCAGCTTTCTTT
CASSHRGLQAAFF
>TRBJ1-6|TRBV30|.|.
TGTGCCTGGAGTGTACACGTTTCACCCCTCCACTTT
CAWSVHVSPLHF